This is a list of T cell receptor beta chains from one sample in a study of blood T cell repertoires in COVID-19. The method was immunoSEQ multiplex PCR; TCRdb's version includes in-frame clones alone and lacks a portion of them. This sample has approximately 230,000 clones, with 87% found just once. The sequenced sample was peripheral blood. These receptors were taken from a man between 18 and 29 years old with active or convalescent COVID-19. Each CDR3 is given with its conserved first and last residue. The D gene is left open where the match is weak. A row's size may be missing; if present it is once, few, many or a size class.

clone_size j_call cdr3_length v_call d_call cdr3_nt cdr3_aa
- TRBJ2-7 13 TRBV15 - TGTGCCACCAGGTCTTGGGGCGCCTACGAGCAGTACTTC CATRSWGAYEQYF
- TRBJ2-2 13 TRBV29-1 - TGCAGCGCGGGACGGGAGAACACCGGGGAGCTGTTTTTT CSAGRENTGELFF
- TRBJ2-3 18 TRBV3-1/TRBV3-2 TRBD2 TGTGCCAGCAGGAACAGGCTAGCGGGAGGTGTTGGCACAGATACGCAGTATTTT CASRNRLAGGVGTDTQYF
- TRBJ2-5 15 TRBV9 - TGTGCCAGCAGCGTAGCGACAGACACACGGGAGACCCAGTACTTC CASSVATDTRETQYF
- TRBJ1-1 16 TRBV7-2 - TGTGCCAGCAGCTTAGAAGGGACACCCATGAACACTGAAGCTTTCTTT CASSLEGTPMNTEAFF
once TRBJ1-1 15 TRBV6-5 TRBD1 TGTGCCAGCAGACCGACAGGGCTCCTGAACACTGAAGCTTTCTTT CASRPTGLLNTEAFF
few TRBJ2-1 16 TRBV7-8 - TGTGCCAGCAGCTTAGCAGCGGCGACTAGTAAGGATGAGCAGTTCTTC CASSLAAATSKDEQFF
- TRBJ1-5 15 TRBV18 TRBD1 TGTGCCAGCTCACCACCGGGACAGGGGGAACAGCCCCAGCATTTT CASSPPGQGEQPQHF
- TRBJ1-1 15 TRBV28 - TGTGCCAGCAGTTTTGAGGGGGTACAGAACACTGAAGCTTTCTTT CASSFEGVQNTEAFF
- TRBJ1-5 14 TRBV19 TRBD1 TGTGCCAGTAGTATCGGACAGGTTGGTCAGCCCCAGCATTTT CASSIGQVGQPQHF
- TRBJ1-5 16 TRBV28 - TGTGCCAGCAGTCCCCAGGGTGGACAGCCCAATCAGCCCCAGCATTTT CASSPQGGQPNQPQHF
- TRBJ1-2 13 TRBV24-1 TRBD1 TGTGCCACCAGAGCCCAAGGGGGCATTGGCTACACCTTC CATRAQGGIGYTF
- TRBJ2-1 15 TRBV27 - TGTGCCAGCAGTTCTCGTTCGGCCGGCCGGGGTGAGCAGTTCTTC CASSSRSAGRGEQFF
- TRBJ2-2 17 TRBV4-3 - TGCGCCAGCAGCCAAGTTCACGCCGACTATAACACCGGGGAGCTGTTTTTT CASSQVHADYNTGELFF
- TRBJ2-5 13 TRBV7-9 - TGTGCCAGCAGCAAAGACAGCCAAGAGACCCAGTACTTC CASSKDSQETQYF
- TRBJ1-4 11 TRBV19 - TGTGCCGGAGGAATCGATCGAAAACTGTTTTTT CAGGIDRKLFF
- TRBJ2-1 16 TRBV13 TRBD2 TGTGCCAGCAGCTTTTCTAGCGGGAGAGTGGCCAATGAGCAGTTCTTC CASSFSSGRVANEQFF
- TRBJ2-3 20 TRBV13 TRBD2 TGTGCCAGCAGCTTAGAACCCAGGAAGGCGACTAGCGGGAGAACAGATACGCAGTATTTT CASSLEPRKATSGRTDTQYF
- TRBJ1-3 16 TRBV6-1 - TGTGCCAGCAGTGGAGCCACCGGGAGATCTGGAAACACCATATATTTT CASSGATGRSGNTIYF
- TRBJ1-5 16 TRBV21-1 - TGTGCCAGCAGCCTTGGGGGACAGGACCGCAATCAGCCCCAGCATTTT CASSLGGQDRNQPQHF
- TRBJ1-4 17 TRBV7-2 - TGTGCCAGCAGCTACTCCGTTCGGGGCGGGGGTAATGAAAAACTGTTTTTT CASSYSVRGGGNEKLFF
- TRBJ1-2 14 TRBV27 TRBD1 TGTGCCAGCAGTCCCGGACAGGGGGCAGTTGGCTACACCTTC CASSPGQGAVGYTF
- TRBJ2-2 15 TRBV24-1 - TGTGCCACCAGTGAACCTGACAGACCCACCGGGGAGCTGTTTTTT CATSEPDRPTGELFF
- TRBJ1-2 14 TRBV2 TRBD1 TGTGCCAGCAGCGAAGGGACAGGGAACCACGTCTACACCTTC CASSEGTGNHVYTF
- TRBJ1-1 17 TRBV4-2 TRBD1 TGTGCCAGCAGCCAAGCAACCGGGACAGGGATGAACACTGAAGCTTTCTTT CASSQATGTGMNTEAFF
- TRBJ1-5 14 TRBV23-1 - TGCGCCAGCAGTCATCGGTACCAACTTCAGCCCCAGCATTTT CASSHRYQLQPQHF
- TRBJ2-3 11 TRBV29-1 - TGCAGCGTTGTCCCTACAGATACGCAGTATTTT CSVVPTDTQYF
- TRBJ2-2 15 TRBV7-8 TRBD1 TGTGCCAGCAGCTTACGGGACAGCAACACCGGGGAGCTGTTTTTT CASSLRDSNTGELFF
- TRBJ2-5 16 TRBV19 TRBD1 TGTGCCAGTAGTCCAAGGGGCAGGGGGCTCCAAGAGACCCAGTACTTC CASSPRGRGLQETQYF
once TRBJ2-1 15 TRBV5-6 TRBD2 TGTGCCAGCAGCGGAATTAGCGGGGGGCACAATGAGCAGTTCTTC CASSGISGGHNEQFF
- TRBJ2-5 19 TRBV19 - TGTGCCAGTAGTACGGTGGGAACGGAGCCTTTAAGAGGGCAAGAGACCCAGTACTTC CASSTVGTEPLRGQETQYF
- TRBJ2-3 14 TRBV5-6 - TGTGCCAGCAGCTTTAGGAGGACAGCTCATACGCAGTATTTT CASSFRRTAHTQYF
- TRBJ2-3 12 TRBV14 - TGTGCCAGCAGCCAAGGGCTAGCGAAGCAGTATTTT CASSQGLAKQYF
few TRBJ1-1 16 TRBV6-6 TRBD1 TGTGCCAGCAGTTACCCGACAGGGCCCAAAAACACTGAAGCTTTCTTT CASSYPTGPKNTEAFF
- TRBJ1-1 13 TRBV30 - TGTGCCTGGATTGGAGGGGGGGCTGCTGAAGCTTTCTTT CAWIGGGAAEAFF
- TRBJ2-4 17 TRBV3-1/TRBV3-2 TRBD2 TGTGCCAGCAGCCAAGATTTAGTAGCGGGAGGGCGTGGCATTCAGTACTTC CASSQDLVAGGRGIQYF